This T cell receptor beta chain was identified in a study of PD-1 blockade in classical Hodgkin lymphoma. Study observations and caveats: Exclusion applied to patients who initiated nivolumab less than 1 year following ASCT. Compared with healthy donors, newly diagnosed patients reportedly showed lower baseline TCR diversity. Sources of repertoire differences remain undefined, possibly disease activity or prior therapy.

The J segment lost 4 bases and the V segment lost 2 bases, leaving 4 bases of the junction unmatched. The CDR3 covers 15 residues. Germline assignment: CDR1 SEHNR and CDR2 FQNEAQ (reference sequence). With respect to this clone: Its antigen is currently unknown.

Sequencing was performed with immunoSEQ multiplex PCR; in TCRdb, only in-frame clones are kept and a portion is missing. The top ten clones hold 2.5% to 3.5% of a sample with roughly 92,000 clones, around nine tenths of them seen once. Every patient was affected by relapse after autologous stem cell transplantation, while exposure to brentuximab vedotin was not uniform. This sequence joins TRBV7-9 and TRBJ2-2; TRBD1 matches at 7 bases. This receptor was taken from a human donor with classical Hodgkin lymphoma. This material consisted of peripheral blood mononuclear cells (PBMCs), taken at baseline. The CDR3 region has the DNA TGTGCCAGCAGCTTACAAGGGGGCCTCACCGGGGAGCTGTTTTTT. The encoded protein is CASSLQGGLTGELFF.